This TCR beta chain originates from a study of shared clonotypes between healthy human individuals. The overall study: The donors, two women and a few men, were aged 18 to 49. CD4 naive and memory got three plates each, CD8 naive two, CD8 memory one.

V lost 0 bases and J 4 bases, leaving 10 bases between the germline ends. There are 14 residues in the CDR3. Germline CDR1 is LGHNA and CDR2 is YSLEER. Repertoires were generated with immunoSEQ multiplex PCR, while TCRdb's copy carries only in-frame clones and drops some. The table has 85,000 to 100,000 clones, around 67% seen once. The chain recombines TRBV4-3 with TRBJ2-7, with D possibly TRBD1 on 6 matching bases. The source of this sequence is a man aged 30 to 39 in good health. Sequencing was carried out using memory CD8+ T cells sorted from blood. Subset specified: CD45RO+ cells pooled with CCR7-negative TemRA cells. The CDR3 DNA reads as TGCGCCAGCAGCCAAGAGAGGACAGATTACGAGCAGTACTTC. Protein sequence: CASSQERTDYEQYF.